This T cell receptor beta chain is from a study of cytomegalovirus exposure and HLA in healthy donors. The wider study: Genetic ancestry analysis placed around four fifths of the approximately 400 donors that were genotyped in the Caucasian-associated cluster.

Both 60 Vbeta primers and 13 Jbeta primers went into the PCR. How the authors handled the data: There were about 88 million unique TCR beta chains by a later count, and about 12 million of them were shared. Libraries were prepared by immunoSEQ multiplex PCR; TCRdb keeps only in-frame clonotypes and omits some of them. D and trimming come from the DNA, and the V and J calls and clone size come from that table. The sample has 150,000 to 200,000 clones, over 75% seen once. The germline V gene has CDR1 MNHNS and CDR2 SASEGT. The CDR3 covers 16 residues. The V and J ends lost 2 bases and 4 bases, in that order; junction bases with no gene match: 10.

The receptor comes from a woman between 50 and 59 years old in good health and CMV-seronegative. The sequenced material came from PBMCs. J is TRBJ1-2 and V is TRBV6-1; 7 positions agree with TRBD1. CDR3 nucleotides: TGTGCCAGCAGTGAACGAGCAGGGCCAGGGGGCTATGGCTACACCTTC. Translated, it gives CASSERAGPGGYGYTF.